This TCR beta chain stems from a study of blood T cell repertoires in COVID-19. Germline V lookup: CDR1 LGHNA, CDR2 YSLEER. This CDR3 region has 17 residues. Unmatched junction bases numbered 13, after V lost 1 base and J lost 4 bases. Sequenced by immunoSEQ multiplex PCR; TCRdb stores in-frame clones only, minus some. The repertoire consists of hundreds of thousands of clones, with over 80% occurring once and the leading ten covering about 6%. The V call is TRBV4-3, the J call TRBJ2-7, with 7 bases identical to TRBD2. This TCR came from a woman aged 45-60 years with COVID-19, enrolled during active disease. The sequencing sample was made of peripheral blood. CDR3 in amino acids: CASSQVAGAREFYEQYF. DNA of the CDR3: TGCGCCAGCAGCCAAGTGGCGGGAGCTAGGGAGTTTTACGAGCAGTACTTC.